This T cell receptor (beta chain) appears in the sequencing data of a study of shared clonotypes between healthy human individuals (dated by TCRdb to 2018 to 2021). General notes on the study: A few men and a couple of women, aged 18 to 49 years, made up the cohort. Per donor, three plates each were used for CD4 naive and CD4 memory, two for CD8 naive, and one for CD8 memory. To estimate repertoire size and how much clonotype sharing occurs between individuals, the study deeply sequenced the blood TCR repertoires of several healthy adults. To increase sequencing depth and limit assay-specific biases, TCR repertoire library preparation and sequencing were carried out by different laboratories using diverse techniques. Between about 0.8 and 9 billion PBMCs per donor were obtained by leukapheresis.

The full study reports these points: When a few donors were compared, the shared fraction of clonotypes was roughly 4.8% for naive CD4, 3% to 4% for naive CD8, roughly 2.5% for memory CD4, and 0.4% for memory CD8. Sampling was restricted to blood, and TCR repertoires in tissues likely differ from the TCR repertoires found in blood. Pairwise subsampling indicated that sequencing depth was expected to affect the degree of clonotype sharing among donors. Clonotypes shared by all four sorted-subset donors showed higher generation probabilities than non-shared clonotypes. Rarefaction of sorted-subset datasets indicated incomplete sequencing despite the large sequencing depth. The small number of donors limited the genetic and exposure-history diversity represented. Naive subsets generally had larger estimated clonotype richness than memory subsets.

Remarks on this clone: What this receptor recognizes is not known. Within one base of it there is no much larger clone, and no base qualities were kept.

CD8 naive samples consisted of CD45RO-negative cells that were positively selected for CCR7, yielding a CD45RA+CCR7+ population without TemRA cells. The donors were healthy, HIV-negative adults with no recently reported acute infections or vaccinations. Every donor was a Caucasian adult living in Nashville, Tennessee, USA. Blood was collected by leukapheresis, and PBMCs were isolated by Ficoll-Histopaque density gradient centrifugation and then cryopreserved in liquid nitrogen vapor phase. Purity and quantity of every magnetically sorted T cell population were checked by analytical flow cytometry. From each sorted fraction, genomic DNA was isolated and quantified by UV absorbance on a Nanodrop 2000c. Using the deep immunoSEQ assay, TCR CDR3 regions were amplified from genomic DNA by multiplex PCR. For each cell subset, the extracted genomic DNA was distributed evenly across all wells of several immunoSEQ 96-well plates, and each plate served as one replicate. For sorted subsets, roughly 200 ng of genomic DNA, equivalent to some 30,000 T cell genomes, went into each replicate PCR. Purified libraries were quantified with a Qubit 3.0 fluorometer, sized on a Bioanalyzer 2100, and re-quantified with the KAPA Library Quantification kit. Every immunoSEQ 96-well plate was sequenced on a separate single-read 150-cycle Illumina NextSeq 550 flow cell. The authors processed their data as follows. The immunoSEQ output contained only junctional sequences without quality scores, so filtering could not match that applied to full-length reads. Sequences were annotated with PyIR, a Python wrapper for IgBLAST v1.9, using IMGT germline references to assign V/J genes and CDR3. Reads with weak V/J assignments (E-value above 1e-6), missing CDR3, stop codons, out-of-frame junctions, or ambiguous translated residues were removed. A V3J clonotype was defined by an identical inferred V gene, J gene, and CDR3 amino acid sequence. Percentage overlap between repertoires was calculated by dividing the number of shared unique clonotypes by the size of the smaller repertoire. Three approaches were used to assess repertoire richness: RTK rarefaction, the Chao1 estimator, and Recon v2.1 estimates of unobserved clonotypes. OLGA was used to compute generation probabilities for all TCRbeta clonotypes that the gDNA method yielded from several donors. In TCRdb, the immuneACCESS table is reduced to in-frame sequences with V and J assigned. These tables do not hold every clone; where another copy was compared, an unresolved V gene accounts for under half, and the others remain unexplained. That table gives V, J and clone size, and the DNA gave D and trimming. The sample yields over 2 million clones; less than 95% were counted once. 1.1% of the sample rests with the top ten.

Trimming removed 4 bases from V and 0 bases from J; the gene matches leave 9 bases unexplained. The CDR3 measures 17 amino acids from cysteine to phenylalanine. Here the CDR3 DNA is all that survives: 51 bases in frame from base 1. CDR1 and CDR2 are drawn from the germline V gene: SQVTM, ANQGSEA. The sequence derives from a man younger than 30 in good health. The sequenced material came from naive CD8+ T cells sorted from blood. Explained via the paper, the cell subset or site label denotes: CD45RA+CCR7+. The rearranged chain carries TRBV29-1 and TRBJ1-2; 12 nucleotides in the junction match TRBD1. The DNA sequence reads TGCAGCGTTGTCTCTCCGGGACAGGGGGCCCCTAACTATGGCTACACCTTC. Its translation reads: CSVVSPGQGAPNYGYTF.